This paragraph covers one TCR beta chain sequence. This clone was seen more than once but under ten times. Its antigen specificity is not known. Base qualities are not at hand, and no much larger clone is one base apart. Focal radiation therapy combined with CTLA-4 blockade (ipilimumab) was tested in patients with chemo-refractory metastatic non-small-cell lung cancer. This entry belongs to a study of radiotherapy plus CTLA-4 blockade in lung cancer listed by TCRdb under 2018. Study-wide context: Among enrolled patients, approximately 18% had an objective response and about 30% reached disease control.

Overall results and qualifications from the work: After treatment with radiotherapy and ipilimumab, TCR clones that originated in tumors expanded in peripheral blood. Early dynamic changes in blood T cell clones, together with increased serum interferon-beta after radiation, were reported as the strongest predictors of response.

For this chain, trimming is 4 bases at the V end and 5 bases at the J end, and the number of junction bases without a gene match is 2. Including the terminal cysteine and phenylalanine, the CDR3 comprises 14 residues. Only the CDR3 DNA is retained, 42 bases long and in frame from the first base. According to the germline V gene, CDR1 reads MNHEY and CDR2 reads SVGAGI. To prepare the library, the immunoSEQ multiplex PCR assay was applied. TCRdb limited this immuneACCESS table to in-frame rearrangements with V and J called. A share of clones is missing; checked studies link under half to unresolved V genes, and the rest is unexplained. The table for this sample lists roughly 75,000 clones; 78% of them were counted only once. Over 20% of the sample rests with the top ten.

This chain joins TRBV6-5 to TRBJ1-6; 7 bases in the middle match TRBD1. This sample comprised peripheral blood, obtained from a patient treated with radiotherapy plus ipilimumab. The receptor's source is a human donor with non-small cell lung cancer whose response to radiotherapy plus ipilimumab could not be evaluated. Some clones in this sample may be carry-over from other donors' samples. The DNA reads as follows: TGTGCCAGCAGTTTGGACAGGAATAATTCACCCCTCCACTTT. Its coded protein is CASSLDRNNSPLHF.